Below, 6 T cell receptor beta chains from the same sample are listed, as sequenced in a study of memory CD4+ T cells and cytomegalovirus serostatus. Assay: immunoSEQ multiplex PCR; the TCRdb copy retains only in-frame clones and omits some. The sample lists about 61,000 clones, around 81% seen once, with 0.53% in the top ten. Single viable CD3+CD4+CD8-CD45RO+ cells were sorted as the memory CD4+ T cells. Sequenced input: memory CD4+ T cells from blood. Receptors originate from an adult in good health and CMV-seronegative. Some clones in this sample may be carry-over from other donors' samples.

The chain couples TRBV4-3 to TRBJ2-1; D is possibly TRBD1 (6 bases). V lost 1 base, J lost 9 bases, and 13 bases lay in between. CDR1 and CDR2 (germline): LGHNA, YSLEER. The CDR3 consists of 14 residues. The CDR3 DNA reads as TGCGCCAGCAGCCAAGGGGACATGTTATCTGAGCAGTTCTTC. Translated, it gives CASSQGDMLSEQFF.

The chain carries TRBV4-1 and TRBJ2-1; 7 bases match TRBD2. This CDR3 contains 15 residues. Germline V gives CDR1 MGHRA, CDR2 YSYEKL. With V trimmed by 1 base and J by 7 bases, 7 bases remained unmatched. As DNA, the CDR3 is TGCGCCAGCAGCCAAGCCGGGGGAGGGAGAAATGAGCAGTTCTTC. This translates into CASSQAGGGRNEQFF.

The gene calls are TRBV28 and TRBJ1-4; a possible D gene is TRBD1 (5 bases). Germline V lookup: CDR1 MDHEN, CDR2 SYDVKM. This CDR3 comprises 14 residues. V dropped 3 bases and J dropped 4 bases, with 9 bases sitting between them. The CDR3 DNA reads as TGTGCCAGCAGTTTCGGGGGGTATAATGAAAAACTGTTTTTT. Its protein product is CASSFGGYNEKLFF. The complete variable domain, with remaining parts taken from reference TRBV28 and TRBJ1-4, reads DVKVTQSSRYLVKRTGEKVFLECVQDMDHENMFWYRQDPGLGLRLIYFSYDVKMKEKGDIPEGYSVSREKKERFSLILESASTNQTSMYLCASSFGGYNEKLFFGSGTQLSVL.

V and J are TRBV7-2 and TRBJ2-3; D is unresolved. V gave up 1 base and J gave up 3 bases, with 8 bases separating them. The CDR3 covers 14 residues. In germline, CDR1 is SGHTA, CDR2 FQGNSA. In DNA, the CDR3 is TGTGCCAGCAGCTTAGGGTCTCGAACAGATACGCAGTATTTT. The encoded protein is CASSLGSRTDTQYF.

This chain links TRBV28 with TRBJ1-2; TRBD1 matches at 7 bases. Per germline, CDR1 MDHEN and CDR2 SYDVKM. J lost 6 bases, V lost 5 bases, and 6 bases had no gene match. The CDR3 consists of 13 residues. CDR3 coding DNA: TGTGCCAGCAGTCTGACAGGGATCGATGGCTACACCTTC. Translated, it gives CASSLTGIDGYTF.

V usage is TRBV5-6 and J usage is TRBJ2-2; 9 bases agree with TRBD1. Germline lookup yields CDR1 SGHDT and CDR2 YYEEEE. The trim removed 0 bases at V and 7 bases at J, leaving 10 bases unmatched. The CDR3 totals 17 residues. The CDR3 protein is CASSLDRTGGADGELFF. The CDR3 region has the DNA TGTGCCAGCAGCTTGGACCGTACAGGGGGCGCGGACGGGGAGCTGTTTTTT.